This entry lists 3 T cell receptor beta chains sequenced from one sample in a study of T cells in Graves' hyperthyroidism and ophthalmopathy. Template material for amplifying TCR beta CDR3 regions consisted of RNA transcripts. With the HTBI primer set, the TCR CDR3 went through a first round of RT-PCR. TCRdb fed the multiplex PCR reads into MiXCR, producing one record per CDR3 protein. Altogether some 420,000 distinct CDR3 sequences are present, around 13% being singletons, with the ten largest covering approximately 5.8%. The material sequenced was blood. These receptors came from a woman aged 18-29 years with Graves' hyperthyroidism.

The V and J genes are TRBV9 and TRBJ1-6; tentatively, D is TRBD1 (5 bases). CDR1 is SGDLS and CDR2 is YYNGEE in the germline V gene. V lost 0 bases to trimming and J lost 8 bases, with 12 bases between them. The CDR3 is 15 residues long. CDR3 sequence (DNA): TGTGCCAGCAGCGTAGAGGGGCAGGTTGATTCACCCCTCCACTTT. This translates into CASSVEGQVDSPLHF.

This clonotype has a count of ten or more. The chain recombines TRBV4-3 with TRBJ2-7; no firm D call. V lost 4 bases to trimming and J lost 3 bases, with 10 bases between them. The germline gives CDR1 LGHNA, CDR2 YSLEER. This CDR3 is 13 amino acids long. The DNA for the CDR3 is TGCGCCAGCAGCCCGCGGCAGAGCTACGAGCAGTACTTC. Translation gives CASSPRQSYEQYF.

The gene calls are TRBV6-6 and TRBJ2-7; D gene uncertain. With 0 bases removed from V and 2 bases from J, the gap between germline ends came to 11 bases. The germline V gene has CDR1 MNHNY and CDR2 SVGAGI (reference sequence). The CDR3 consists of 15 residues. CDR3 residues: CASSYSRTDAYEQYF. DNA for the CDR3: TGTGCCAGCAGTTACTCCAGGACGGATGCCTACGAGCAGTACTTC.